These 9 T cell receptor beta chains originate from one sample sequenced in a study of blood T cells in healthy people across ages. A second roughly 7 to 11 cycle PCR used barcoded and J-beta primers. Each CDR3 protein is one row after TCRdb ran MiXCR on the 5' RACE reads. Among 1.6 million or so distinct CDR3 sequences listed, almost 35% were seen once. The sequenced material came from blood. Every receptor here comes from a woman aged 25 to 39 in good health.

This clonotype turned up a few times. The chain is built from TRBV10-3 and TRBJ2-5, with a possible D match to TRBD2 (6 bases). V dropped 2 bases and J dropped 1 base, with 11 bases sitting between them. This CDR3 contains 15 residues. CDR1 is ENHRY, CDR2 SYGVKD, per germline. CDR3 DNA: TGTGCCATCAGTGAGGCTAGCGCCTTCCAAGAGACCCAGTACTTC. Translated, it gives CAISEASAFQETQYF.

This clonotype was counted many times. The chain recombines TRBV10-3 with TRBJ2-1; 7 positions match TRBD2. The CDR3 length is 16 residues. The V gene's germline CDR1 is ENHRY and CDR2 SYGVKD. Trimming removed 7 bases from V and 3 bases from J; junction bases left unmatched: 12. CDR3: CAITMSASGVYNEQFF. The CDR3 bases are TGTGCCATCACCATGTCGGCCAGCGGGGTCTACAATGAGCAGTTCTTC.

The chain links TRBV29-1 to TRBJ2-7; perhaps D is TRBD1 or TRBD2 (5 bases each). Trimming pared 6 bases from V and 0 bases from J, leaving 12 bases between. CDR1 and CDR2 (germline): SQVTM, ANQGSEA. The CDR3 spans 13 residues. CDR3 sequence: CSVSGPYSYEQYF. The CDR3 DNA is TGCAGCGTCTCGGGACCTTACTCCTACGAGCAGTACTTC.

The chain carries TRBV20-1 and TRBJ2-7; tentative D call: TRBD1 (6 bases). This CDR3 contains 14 residues. V was shortened by 1 base and J by 2 bases, with 12 bases between the two germline ends. The germline CDR1 and CDR2 sequences are DFQATT and SNEGSKA (reference sequence). The CDR3 region is CSARGSGAPYEQYF. The CDR3 DNA reads as TGCAGTGCTAGAGGTTCAGGGGCACCCTACGAGCAGTACTTC.

This clonotype was detected only a few times. The rearrangement joins TRBV25-1 to TRBJ1-2; weak D call: TRBD1 (5 bases). CDR1 MGHDK and CDR2 SYGVNS come from the germline V gene. With 7 bases removed from V and 7 bases from J, the gap between germline ends came to 16 bases. The CDR3 runs 13 residues. The CDR3 DNA is TGTGCCAGCACCAGGCGGGGGGATGGTGGCTACACCTTC. It translates to CASTRRGDGGYTF.

Here the CDR3 DNA reads TGTGCCAGCAGCTTTGGGCCCTCTGGAAACACCATATATTTT. Protein product: CASSFGPSGNTIYF. The chain uses TRBV7-9 and TRBJ1-3; D is ambiguous. Trimming stripped 3 bases from V and 0 bases from J, with 6 bases between. Germline V gives CDR1 SEHNR, CDR2 FQNEAQ (reference sequence). CDR3 size: 14 residues.

This clonotype has a single count. The V and J genes are TRBV2 and TRBJ2-5, with D hard to call. Trimming took off 7 bases at V and 7 bases at J, with 19 bases between the two ends. From germline, CDR1 is SNHLY and CDR2 FYNNEI. The CDR3 loop spans 14 amino acids. The CDR3 DNA follows: TGTGCCAGCACTATCGCTAGTCCGGGCTCGACCCAGTACTTC. Protein product: CASTIASPGSTQYF.

The chain combines TRBV6-4 with TRBJ2-3; TRBD2 aligns across 11 bases. With V trimmed by 5 bases and J by 5 bases, 6 bases remained unmatched. Germline loops: CDR1 MRHNA, CDR2 SNTAGT. The CDR3 runs 15 residues. DNA for the CDR3: TGTGCCAGCAGTACTACTAGCGGGAGAGGAGATACGCAGTATTTT. It translates to CASSTTSGRGDTQYF.

This clonotype showed up just a few times. This chain links TRBV6-2 or TRBV6-3 with TRBJ1-6; unclear D gene. The CDR3 is made up of 13 amino acids. Deletions cut 0 bases from V and 9 bases from J, with 6 bases between. Germline assignment: CDR1 MNHEY and CDR2 SVGEGT. Here the CDR3 DNA reads TGTGCCAGCAGTTACTCGGACCCTTCACCCCTCCACTTT. Protein product: CASSYSDPSPLHF.